These 14 T cell receptor beta chains share one sample of origin, sequenced in a study of blood T cells in healthy people across ages. A sample-barcoded 5' primer and a J-beta primer mix were used in a second PCR of roughly 7 to 11 cycles. A single record per CDR3 protein comes from TCRdb applying MiXCR to the 5' RACE reads. The table has roughly 2 million distinct CDR3 sequences, roughly 49% seen once. Sequencing input: blood. The receptors originated from a woman aged 40 to 50 in good health.

The chain carries TRBV20-1 and TRBJ2-3; 11 bases agree with TRBD2. CDR1 and CDR2 from the germline V gene are DFQATT and SNEGSKA (reference sequence). V shed 4 bases, J shed 3 bases, and the junction held 6 bases outside the gene matches. The CDR3 runs to 15 residues. Here the CDR3 reads CSATLAGGRTDTQYF. The CDR3, as DNA: TGCAGTGCTACCCTAGCGGGGGGAAGGACAGATACGCAGTATTTT.

With regard to this clonotype: The junction does not match germline at one end; this may be a read error. The chain is built from TRBV6-2 or TRBV6-3 and TRBJ2-1, with D maybe TRBD1 (5 bases). The CDR3 sequence is 16 residues long. Germline assignment: CDR1 MNHEY and CDR2 SVGEGT. The CDR3 spells CASSYSGRVPQGEQFF. Written as DNA, the CDR3 is TGTGCTAGCAGTTACTCGGGCAGGGTACCCCAGGGTGAGCAGTTCTTC.

The chain uses TRBV5-6 and TRBJ2-1; TRBD2 agrees at 7 bases. V shed 3 bases and J 11 bases; nucleotides not matched to a gene: 11. The CDR3 runs to 14 residues. Per germline, CDR1 SGHDT and CDR2 YYEEEE. The CDR3 spells CASSSVPGGVKQFF. The CDR3 DNA reads as TGTGCCAGCAGCTCCGTGCCGGGGGGAGTCAAGCAGTTCTTC.

V gene TRBV5-4 combines with J gene TRBJ2-1; 8 bases match TRBD2. The CDR3 loop spans 15 amino acids. CDR1 and CDR2 from the germline V gene are SGHNT and YYREEE (reference sequence). The ends lost 4 bases at V and 10 bases at J; junction bases unmatched: 13. CDR3 region: CASSPPQDPGGEQFF. DNA for the CDR3: TGTGCCAGCAGCCCACCTCAGGACCCGGGAGGGGAGCAGTTCTTC.

The gene calls are TRBV29-1 and TRBJ2-4; D may be TRBD1 (5 bases). Trimming took 1 base from V and 7 from J, leaving 11 bases between them. The CDR3 covers 13 residues. CDR1 and CDR2 (germline): SQVTM, ANQGSEA. The CDR3 is CSVEGQGRNIQYF. CDR3 bases: TGCAGCGTTGAAGGGCAGGGAAGGAACATTCAGTACTTC. The full variable domain, in which reference TRBV29-1 and TRBJ2-4 provide the parts outside the CDR3, is SAVISQKPSRDICQRGTSLTIQCQVDSQVTMMFWYRQQPGQSLTLIATANQGSEATYESGFVIDKFPISRPNLTFSTLTVSNMSPEDSSIYLCSVEGQGRNIQYFGAGTRLSVL.

The chain links TRBV7-2 to TRBJ2-1; a weak D match, TRBD1 (5 bases). There are 15 residues in the CDR3. CDR1 and CDR2 from the germline V gene are SGHTA and FQGNSA. With 5 bases removed from V and 2 bases from J, the gap between germline ends came to 13 bases. CDR3 region: CASSTRQRTYNEQFF. CDR3 DNA: TGTGCCAGCAGCACCAGACAGAGAACCTACAATGAGCAGTTCTTC.

J is TRBJ1-2 and V is TRBV12-3 or TRBV12-4, with D possibly being TRBD1 (6 bases). This CDR3 has 14 amino acids. V shed 8 bases and J shed 7 bases, with 20 bases lying between them. The CDR3 sequence is CASVETGSPCGYTF. CDR3 DNA sequence: TGTGCCAGCGTAGAAACAGGGTCCCCGTGTGGCTACACCTTC.

The chain links TRBV7-8 to TRBJ2-5, with a possible D match to TRBD1 (5 bases). Trimming shortened V by 4 bases and J by 7 bases, and 10 bases separated the two germline ends. Germline V CDR1 and CDR2: SGHVS, FQNEAQ. This CDR3 comprises 12 residues. CDR3 loop: CASSSTTGTQYF. The CDR3 region has the DNA TGTGCCAGCAGCTCGACCACAGGGACCCAGTACTTC.

The chain employs TRBV4-2 and TRBJ2-1; 13 nucleotides align to TRBD2. Germline lookup yields CDR1 LGHNA and CDR2 YNFKEQ. Losses at the gene ends were 3 bases for V and 5 bases for J; bases not matched to a gene: 1. The CDR3 has 15 amino acids. The DNA for the CDR3 is TGTGCCAGCAGCCACACTAGCGGGGGGGACAATGAGCAGTTCTTC. This gives the protein CASSHTSGGDNEQFF.

The genes are TRBV5-6 and TRBJ1-4; D may be TRBD1 (5 bases). This CDR3 comprises 14 residues. Germline V gene lookup returns CDR1 SGHDT and CDR2 YYEEEE. V lost 0 bases and J lost 6, with 9 bases in between. CDR3 sequence (DNA): TGTGCCAGCAGCTTGGGATTAGGGGATGAAAAACTGTTTTTT. Translation gives CASSLGLGDEKLFF.

This chain uses TRBV6-5 with TRBJ2-3, with D unclear. The CDR3 is made up of 16 amino acids. The ends were cut back, 2 bases at V and 2 bases at J, with 14 bases in the middle. Germline assignment: CDR1 MNHEY and CDR2 SVGAGI. The CDR3 DNA sequence: TGTGCCAGCAGTTACGGTAGAGCATTGGACACAGATACGCAGTATTTT. This gives the protein CASSYGRALDTDTQYF.

This clonotype turned up a few times. One end of the junction fails to match germline, which may point to a read error. The chain is built from TRBV12-3 or TRBV12-4 and TRBJ1-2; no definite D call. This CDR3 comprises 14 residues. CDR3 bases: TGTGCCACCAGTGGGTCCGGTGTTAACTATGGCTACACCTTC. Amino acids: CATSGSGVNYGYTF.

V and J are TRBV4-2 and TRBJ2-1; no definite D call. CDR1 is LGHNA and CDR2 is YNFKEQ in the germline V gene. Trimming took off 0 bases at V and 13 bases at J, with 16 bases between the two ends. The CDR3 spans 14 residues. In nucleotides, the CDR3 is TGTGCCAGCAGCCAAGACCGTGCGGCCGCCGAACAGTTCTTC. This gives the protein CASSQDRAAAEQFF.

This sequence joins TRBV5-6 and TRBJ1-6; 9 bases map to TRBD1. Germline V gene data show CDR1 as SGHDT and CDR2 as YYEEEE. J was trimmed by 7 bases and V by 3 bases; bases with no gene match: 20. The CDR3 extends over 20 amino acids. CDR3 DNA: TGTGCCAGCAGCTCGGATCCCGGGACAGGGTTCCCGGGGTGGAATTCACCCCTCCACTTT. The encoded protein is CASSSDPGTGFPGWNSPLHF.